This TCR beta chain was sequenced for a study of OX40 agonist ivuxolimab in advanced cancers. Study-wide context: Six ivuxolimab dose levels, 0.01 to 10 mg/kg, were given intravenously every 2 weeks. Earlier anti-PD-1, anti-PD-L1 or anti-CTLA-4 therapy was permitted; less than 50% had received some. Overall study findings and caveats: The investigators did not determine what antigen specificity the expanded peripheral T cells had.

CDR3 size: 14 residues. CDR1 is SGHRS and CDR2 is YFSETQ in the germline V gene. Losses at the gene ends were 1 base for V and 5 bases for J; bases not matched to a gene: 4. Data came from immunoSEQ multiplex PCR; TCRdb stores just in-frame clones and leaves some out. Among over 95,000 clones listed, more than 85% were seen once. Remarks on this clone: Its antigen is currently unknown.

The source is an adult with an advanced solid tumor such as melanoma, head and neck, liver or kidney cancer. Sequenced material: CD4+ or CD8+ T cells sorted from blood, taken in a trial of the OX40 agonist ivuxolimab. V and J are TRBV5-1 and TRBJ2-7, with 9 bases fitting TRBD2. The CDR3 bases are TGCGCCAGCAGCTTGCCTAGCGGGAAGGACGAGCAGTACTTC. As protein: CASSLPSGKDEQYF.